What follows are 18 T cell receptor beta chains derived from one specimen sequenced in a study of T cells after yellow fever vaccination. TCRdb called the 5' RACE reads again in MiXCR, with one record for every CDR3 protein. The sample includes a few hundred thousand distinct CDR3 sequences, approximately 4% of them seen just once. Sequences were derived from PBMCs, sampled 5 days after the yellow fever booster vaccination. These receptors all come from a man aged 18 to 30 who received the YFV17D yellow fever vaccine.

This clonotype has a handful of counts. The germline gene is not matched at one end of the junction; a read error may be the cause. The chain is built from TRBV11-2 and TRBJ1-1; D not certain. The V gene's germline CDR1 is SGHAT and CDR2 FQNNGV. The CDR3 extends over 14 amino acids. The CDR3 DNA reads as TGTGCCAGCAGCCTAGATTTTGCCGGCACTGAAGCTTTCTTT. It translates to CASSLDFAGTEAFF.

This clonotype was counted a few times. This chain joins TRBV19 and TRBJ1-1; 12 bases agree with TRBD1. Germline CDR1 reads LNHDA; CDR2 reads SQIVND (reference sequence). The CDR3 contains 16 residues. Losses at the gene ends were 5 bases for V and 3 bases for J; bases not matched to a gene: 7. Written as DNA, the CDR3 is TGTGCCAGTAGTCCCTACGGGACAGGGGGCCACACTGAAGCTTTCTTT. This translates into CASSPYGTGGHTEAFF. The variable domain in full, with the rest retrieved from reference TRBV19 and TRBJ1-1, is DGGITQSPKYLFRKEGQNVTLSCEQNLNHDAMYWYRQDPGQGLRLIYYSQIVNDFQKGDIAEGYSVSREKKESFPLTVTSAQKNPTAFYLCASSPYGTGGHTEAFFGQGTRLTVV.

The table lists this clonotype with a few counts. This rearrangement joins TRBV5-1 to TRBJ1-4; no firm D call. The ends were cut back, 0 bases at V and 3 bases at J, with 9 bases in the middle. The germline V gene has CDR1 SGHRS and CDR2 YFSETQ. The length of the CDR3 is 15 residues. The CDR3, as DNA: TGCGCCAGCAGCTTGGTGGGATTCCCTAATGAAAAACTGTTTTTT. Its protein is CASSLVGFPNEKLFF.

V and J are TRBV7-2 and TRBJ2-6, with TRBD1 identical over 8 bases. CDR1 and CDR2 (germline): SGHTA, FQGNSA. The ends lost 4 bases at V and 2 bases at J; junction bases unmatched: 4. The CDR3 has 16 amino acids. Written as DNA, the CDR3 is TGTGCCAGCAGCTGGTCAGGGGGCGCTGGGGCCAACGTCCTGACTTTC. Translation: CASSWSGGAGANVLTF.

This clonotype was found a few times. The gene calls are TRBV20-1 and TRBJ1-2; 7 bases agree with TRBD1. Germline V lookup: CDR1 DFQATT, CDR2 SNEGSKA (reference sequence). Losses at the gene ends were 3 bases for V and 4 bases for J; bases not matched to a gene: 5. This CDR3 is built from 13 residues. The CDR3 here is CSARGTALYGYTF. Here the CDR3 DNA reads TGCAGTGCTAGGGGGACAGCTCTCTATGGCTACACCTTC.

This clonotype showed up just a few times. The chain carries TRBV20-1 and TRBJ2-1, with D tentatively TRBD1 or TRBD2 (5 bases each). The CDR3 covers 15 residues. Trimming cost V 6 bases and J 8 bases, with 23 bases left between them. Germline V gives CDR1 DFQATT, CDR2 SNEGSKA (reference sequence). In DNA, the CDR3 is TGCAGTGCCCGGAGCCGGGACGGGTGGCACGATGAGCAGTTCTTC. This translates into CSARSRDGWHDEQFF.

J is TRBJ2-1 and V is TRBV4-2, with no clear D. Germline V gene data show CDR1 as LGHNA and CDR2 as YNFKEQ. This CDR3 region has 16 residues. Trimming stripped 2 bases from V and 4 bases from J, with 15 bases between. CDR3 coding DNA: TGTGCCAGCAGCCAAAATCCCGGGCCCCTGTACAATGAGCAGTTCTTC. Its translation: CASSQNPGPLYNEQFF.

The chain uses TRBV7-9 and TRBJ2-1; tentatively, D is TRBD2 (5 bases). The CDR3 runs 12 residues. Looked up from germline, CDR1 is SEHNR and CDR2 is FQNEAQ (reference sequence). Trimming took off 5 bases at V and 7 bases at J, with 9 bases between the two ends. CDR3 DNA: TGTGCCAGCAGCCCCAGCGGAAATGAGCAGTTCTTC. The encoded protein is CASSPSGNEQFF.

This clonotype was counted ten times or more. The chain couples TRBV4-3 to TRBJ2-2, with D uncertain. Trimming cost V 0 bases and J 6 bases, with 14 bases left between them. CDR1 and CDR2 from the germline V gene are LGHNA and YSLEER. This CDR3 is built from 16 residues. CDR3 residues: CASSQEGVGGAGELFF. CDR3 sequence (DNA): TGCGCCAGCAGCCAAGAAGGCGTCGGTGGGGCCGGGGAGCTGTTTTTT.

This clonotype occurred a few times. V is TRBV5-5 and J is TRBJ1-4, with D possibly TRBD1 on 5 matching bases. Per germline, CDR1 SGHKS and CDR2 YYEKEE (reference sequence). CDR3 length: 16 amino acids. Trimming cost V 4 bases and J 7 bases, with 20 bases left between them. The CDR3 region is CASSHENMGTGEKLFF. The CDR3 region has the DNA TGTGCCAGCAGCCACGAGAATATGGGGACGGGTGAAAAACTGTTTTTT.

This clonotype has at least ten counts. In DNA, the CDR3 is TGTGCCACCAGCAGAGATAGACAACGAGCAGATACGCAGTATTTT. It codes for CATSRDRQRADTQYF. The V and J genes are TRBV15 and TRBJ2-3; D uncertain. CDR1 is LNHNV and CDR2 is YYDKDF in the germline V gene (reference sequence). Between the trimmed V and J ends, which lost 0 bases and 4 bases, there was a span of 11 bases. The CDR3 is 15 amino acids.

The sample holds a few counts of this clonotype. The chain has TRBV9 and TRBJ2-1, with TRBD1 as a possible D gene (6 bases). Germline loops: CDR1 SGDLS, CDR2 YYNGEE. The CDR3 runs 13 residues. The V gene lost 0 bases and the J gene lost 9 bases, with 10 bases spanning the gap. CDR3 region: CASSVGTAGEQFF. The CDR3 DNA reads TGTGCCAGCAGCGTAGGGACAGCTGGTGAGCAGTTCTTC.

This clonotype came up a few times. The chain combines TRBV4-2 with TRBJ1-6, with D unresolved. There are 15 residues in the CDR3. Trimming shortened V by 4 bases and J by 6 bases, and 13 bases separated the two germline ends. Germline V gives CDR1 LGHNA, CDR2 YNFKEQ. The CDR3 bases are TGTGCCAGCAGCCCCCCGACTCCTGGTAATTCACCCCTCCACTTT. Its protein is CASSPPTPGNSPLHF.

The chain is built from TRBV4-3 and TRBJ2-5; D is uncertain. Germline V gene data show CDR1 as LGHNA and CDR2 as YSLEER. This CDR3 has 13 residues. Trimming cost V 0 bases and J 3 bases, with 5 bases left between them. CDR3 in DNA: TGCGCCAGCAGCCAAGATCGGAAAGAGACCCAGTACTTC. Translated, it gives CASSQDRKETQYF.

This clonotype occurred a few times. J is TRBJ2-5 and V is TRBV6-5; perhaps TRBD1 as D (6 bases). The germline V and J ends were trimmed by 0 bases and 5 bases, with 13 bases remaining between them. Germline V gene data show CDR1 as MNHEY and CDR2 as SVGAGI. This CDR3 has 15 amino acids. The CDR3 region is CASSYSPDRLETQYF. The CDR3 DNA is TGTGCCAGCAGTTACTCTCCTGACAGGCTGGAGACCCAGTACTTC.

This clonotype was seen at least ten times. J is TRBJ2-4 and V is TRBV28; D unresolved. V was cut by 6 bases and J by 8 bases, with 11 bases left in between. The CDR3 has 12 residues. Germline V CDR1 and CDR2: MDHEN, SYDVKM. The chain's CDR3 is CASRTTGDIQYF. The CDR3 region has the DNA TGTGCCAGCAGGACGACTGGGGACATTCAGTACTTC.

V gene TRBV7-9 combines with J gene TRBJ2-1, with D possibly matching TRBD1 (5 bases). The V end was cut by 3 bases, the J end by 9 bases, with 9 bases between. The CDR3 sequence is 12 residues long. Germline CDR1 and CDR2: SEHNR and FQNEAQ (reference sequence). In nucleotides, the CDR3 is TGTGCCAGCAGCTTGGGGCAGGTTGAGCAGTTCTTC. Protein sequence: CASSLGQVEQFF. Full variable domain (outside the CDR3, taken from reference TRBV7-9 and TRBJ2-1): DTGVSQNPRHKITKRGQNVTFRCDPISEHNRLYWYRQTLGQGPEFLTYFQNEAQLEKSRLLSDRFSAERPKGSFSTLEIQRTEQGDSAMYLCASSLGQVEQFFGPGTRLTVL.

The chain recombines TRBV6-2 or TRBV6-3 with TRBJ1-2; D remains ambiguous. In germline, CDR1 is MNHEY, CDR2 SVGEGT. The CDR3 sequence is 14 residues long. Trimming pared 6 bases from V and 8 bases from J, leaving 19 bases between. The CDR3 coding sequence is TGTGCCAGCAGACGCCTGGAGGGAGTGGAAGGCTACACCTTC. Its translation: CASRRLEGVEGYTF.